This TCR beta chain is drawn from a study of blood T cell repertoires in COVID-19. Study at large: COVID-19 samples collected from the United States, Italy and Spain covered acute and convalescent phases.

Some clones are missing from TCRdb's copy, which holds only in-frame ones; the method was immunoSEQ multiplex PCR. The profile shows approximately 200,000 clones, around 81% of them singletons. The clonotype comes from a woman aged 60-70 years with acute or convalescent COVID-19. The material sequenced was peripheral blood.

The CDR3 coding sequence is TGTGCCTGGAGTTTACAGGGGGGCAATCAGCCCCAGCATTTT. Protein sequence: CAWSLQGGNQPQHF. The J gene is TRBJ1-5, the V gene TRBV30; 8 bases align to TRBD1. J lost 2 bases, V lost 2 bases, and 2 bases had no gene match. Per germline, CDR1 GTSNPN and CDR2 SVGIG (reference sequence). The CDR3 loop spans 14 amino acids.